This T cell receptor beta chain appears in the sequencing data of a study of T-cell memory formation after mild COVID-19. The germline V gene encodes CDR1 SGHTA and CDR2 FQGNSA. This CDR3 comprises 15 residues. V was pared by 5 bases and J by 0 bases, with 10 bases between. Points from the study as a whole: Pre-infection memory harbored some responding clones, suggesting cross-reactive memory joined. Proof of SARS-CoV-2 specificity was absent for the second-wave clones that crested on day 37. Clones which contracted sat mainly in CM and EM if CD4+, and in EMRA if CD8+.

TCRdb re-called the 5' RACE reads with MiXCR, one entry per CDR3 protein. The table has roughly 340,000 distinct CDR3 sequences, 20% to 25% seen once. Of note for this clonotype: The antigen is not known.

The sequenced material came from PBMCs or a T cell subset sorted from them (not recorded which). The V gene is TRBV7-2, the J gene TRBJ1-4; no reliable D call. This TCR came from a man younger than 35 who had mild COVID-19 (a few samples of this study predate the infection). Cell type and time point are not known. The CDR3 nucleotides read TGTGCCAGCAGCACCTTCAGCGCAACTAATGAAAAACTGTTTTTT. It encodes CASSTFSATNEKLFF.